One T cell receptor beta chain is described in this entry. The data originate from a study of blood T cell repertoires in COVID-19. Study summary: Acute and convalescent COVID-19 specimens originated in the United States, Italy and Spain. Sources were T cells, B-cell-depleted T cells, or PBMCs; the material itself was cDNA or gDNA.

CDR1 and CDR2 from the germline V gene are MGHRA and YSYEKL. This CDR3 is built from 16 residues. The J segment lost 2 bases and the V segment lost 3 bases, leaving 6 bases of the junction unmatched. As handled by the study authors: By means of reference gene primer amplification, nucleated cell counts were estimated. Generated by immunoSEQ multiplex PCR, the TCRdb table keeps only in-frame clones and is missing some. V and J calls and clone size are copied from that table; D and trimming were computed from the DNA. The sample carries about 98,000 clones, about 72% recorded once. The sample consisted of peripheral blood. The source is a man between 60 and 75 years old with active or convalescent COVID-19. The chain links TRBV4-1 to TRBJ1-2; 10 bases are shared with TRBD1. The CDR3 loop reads CASSQTGTGANYGYTF. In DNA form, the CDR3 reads TGCGCCAGCAGCCAGACCGGGACAGGGGCGAACTATGGCTACACCTTC.